The present entry profiles one T cell receptor (beta chain) with its context. The CDR3 contains 13 residues. Per germline, CDR1 SGHDN and CDR2 FVKESK. V dropped 5 bases and J dropped 1 base, with 8 bases sitting between them. The data originate from a study of technical replicates of blood from a handful of donors. The assay was immunoSEQ multiplex PCR, and TCRdb's table has in-frame clones only and misses some. In the table there are 50,000 to 70,000 clones, 93% of which are singletons. The chain combines TRBV14 with TRBJ1-1; a weak D match, TRBD1 (6 bases). The sequence was obtained from a human donor in good health. Some clones in this sample may be carry-over from other donors' samples. Source material: PBMCs. The CDR3 DNA sequence: TGTGCCAGCAGCGGACAGCCGAACACTGAAGCTTTCTTT. Translation: CASSGQPNTEAFF.